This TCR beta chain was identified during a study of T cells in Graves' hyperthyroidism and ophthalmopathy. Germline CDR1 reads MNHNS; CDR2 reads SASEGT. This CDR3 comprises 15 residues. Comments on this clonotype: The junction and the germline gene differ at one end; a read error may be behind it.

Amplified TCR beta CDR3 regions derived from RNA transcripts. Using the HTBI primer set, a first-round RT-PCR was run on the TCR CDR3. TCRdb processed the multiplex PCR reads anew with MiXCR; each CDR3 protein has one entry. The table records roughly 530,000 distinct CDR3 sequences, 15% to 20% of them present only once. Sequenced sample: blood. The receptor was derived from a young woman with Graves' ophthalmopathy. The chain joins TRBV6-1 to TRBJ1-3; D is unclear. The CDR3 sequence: CASSNPQPSGNTICF. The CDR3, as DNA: TGTGCCAGCAGCAACCCACAGCCATCTGGAAACACCATATGTTTT.